Each of the 25 T cell receptor beta chains below was sequenced from the same sample in a study. Cells sorted as Tregs were CD4+, CD25+ and CD127-/low. TCRdb fed the 5' RACE reads into MiXCR, producing one record per CDR3 protein. This table holds 46,000 or so distinct CDR3 sequences, over 20% found once. Sequencing was performed on Tregs sorted from a lymph node. The receptors were gathered from a female donor with breast cancer.

This clonotype was seen repeatedly, ten times or more. The V gene is TRBV5-1, the J gene TRBJ2-1, with D perhaps matching TRBD2 (5 bases). There are 15 residues in the CDR3. The V gene's germline CDR1 is SGHRS and CDR2 YFSETQ. Trimming removed 5 bases from V and 4 bases from J, with 16 bases in between. The CDR3 is CASSFRAGEYNEQFF. CDR3 bases: TGCGCCAGCAGTTTTAGGGCGGGTGAATACAATGAGCAGTTCTTC.

This clonotype has ten or more counts. V and J are TRBV5-1 and TRBJ2-5; no clear D gene. Trimming took off 0 bases at V and 4 bases at J, with 10 bases between the two ends. The CDR3 runs 14 residues. Germline V lookup: CDR1 SGHRS, CDR2 YFSETQ. CDR3 DNA sequence: TGCGCCAGCAGCTTGGAAGACGCCGTAGAGACCCAGTACTTC. Translated: CASSLEDAVETQYF.

This clonotype was counted between two and nine times. The chain uses TRBV28 and TRBJ2-7; the D gene is possibly TRBD1 (5 bases). The germline V and J ends were trimmed by 7 bases and 5 bases, with 9 bases remaining between them. This CDR3 region has 11 residues. CDR1 is MDHEN and CDR2 is SYDVKM in the germline V gene. This CDR3 reads CASTSGNEQYF. CDR3 bases: TGTGCCAGCACCTCAGGGAACGAGCAGTACTTC. Drawing the rest from reference TRBV28 and TRBJ2-7, the complete variable domain is DVKVTQSSRYLVKRTGEKVFLECVQDMDHENMFWYRQDPGLGLRLIYFSYDVKMKEKGDIPEGYSVSREKKERFSLILESASTNQTSMYLCASTSGNEQYFGPGTRLTVT.

As for this clonotype: This may be a read error: a much more frequent sequence differs by one nucleotide. V usage is TRBV4-1 and J usage is TRBJ2-1, with a possible D match to TRBD1 (6 bases). The CDR3 covers 16 residues. CDR1 is MGHRA, CDR2 YSYEKL, per germline. V lost 1 base and J 2 bases, leaving 12 bases between the germline ends. CDR3 loop: CASSQVPGTPYNEQFF. The CDR3 bases are TGCGCCAGCAGCCAAGTGCCCGGGACACCCTACAATGAGCAGTTCTTC.

This clonotype was observed a handful of times. V gene TRBV5-1 combines with J gene TRBJ2-1; D remains unclear. The CDR3 is made up of 14 amino acids. The germline CDR1 and CDR2 sequences are SGHRS and YFSETQ. Trimming took off 4 bases at V and 7 bases at J, with 15 bases between the two ends. The CDR3 DNA reads TGCGCCAGCAGCCTGGTGGGGAAGGAGAATGAGCAGTTCTTC. This translates into CASSLVGKENEQFF.

A word on this clonotype: Germline is not matched at one junction end, which may reflect a read error. The CDR3 region has the DNA TGTGCCACCACTATGGAAACTAGCGGGTCCTACAATGAGCAGTCCTTC. Amino acids: CATTMETSGSYNEQSF. The chain couples TRBV10-3 to TRBJ2-1; 9 nucleotides align to TRBD2. CDR3 length: 16 amino acids. Germline assignment: CDR1 ENHRY and CDR2 SYGVKD.

Points on this clonotype: A read error may produce the germline difference seen at one junction end. This sequence joins TRBV4-1 and TRBJ1-5; tentatively, D is TRBD1 (6 bases). Per the germline V gene, CDR1 is MGHRA and CDR2 is YSYEKL. This CDR3 is built from 15 residues. CDR3 DNA sequence: TGCTCCAGCAGCGCACAGGGAATCAGCAATCAGCCCCAGCATTTT. Translation: CSSSAQGISNQPQHF.

This clonotype was counted only a few times. The rearrangement uses TRBV20-1 and TRBJ2-4, with 8 bases that match TRBD2. Per germline, CDR1 DFQATT and CDR2 SNEGSKA (reference sequence). V lost 3 bases to trimming and J lost 2 bases; unmatched junction nucleotides: 9. The CDR3 is 16 residues long. The CDR3 region is CSASRRGELTKNIQYF. Here the CDR3 DNA reads TGCAGTGCTAGTAGGCGGGGGGAGCTAACCAAAAACATTCAGTACTTC.

This clonotype has a count of ten or more. The V call is TRBV7-3, the J call TRBJ2-3; no reliable D call. This CDR3 is 14 amino acids long. From germline, CDR1 is SGHTA and CDR2 FQGTGA. V lost 2 bases and J lost 2, with 8 bases in between. For the CDR3, the DNA is TGTGCCAGCAGCTTAGAACCATCCACAGATACGCAGTATTTT. Its protein product is CASSLEPSTDTQYF.

This clonotype was seen only a few times. Being one base from a much bigger clone, this may be a read error. The chain couples TRBV5-1 to TRBJ2-1, with 9 bases aligning to TRBD2. The trim removed 3 bases at V and 8 bases at J, leaving 12 bases unmatched. Germline loops: CDR1 SGHRS, CDR2 YFSETQ. CDR3 length: 16 amino acids. In DNA, the CDR3 is TGCGCCAGCAGCTGGGGTCTAGCGGGATTGGGCCATGAGCAGTTCTTC. Translated, it gives CASSWGLAGLGHEQFF.

The chain carries TRBV6-5 and TRBJ1-1; D uncertain. From germline, CDR1 is MNHEY and CDR2 SVGAGI. The CDR3 is 11 residues long. Trimming took off 7 bases at V and 13 bases at J, with 16 bases between the two ends. This chain's CDR3 is CASKSGLASFF. CDR3 DNA: TGTGCCAGCAAATCCGGACTCGCGAGTTTCTTT.

Of note for this clonotype: Its ends do not fully match the called genes, so a read error is possible. The rearrangement joins TRBV5-1 to TRBJ1-1, with unresolved D. Germline V gives CDR1 SGHRS, CDR2 YFSETQ. CDR3 length: 14 amino acids. DNA for the CDR3: TGCACCAGCAGCTTGGCCGGGGTTGACACTGAAGCTTTCTTT. This gives the protein CTSSLAGVDTEAFF. Full variable domain (outside the CDR3, taken from reference TRBV5-1 and TRBJ1-1): KAGVTQTPRYLIKTRGQQVTLSCSPISGHRSVSWYQQTPGQGLQFLFEYFSETQRNKGNFPGRFSGRQFSNSRSEMNVSTLELGDSALYLCTSSLAGVDTEAFFGQGTRLTVV.

V is TRBV5-1 and J is TRBJ2-7; no clear D. The germline CDR1 and CDR2 sequences are SGHRS and YFSETQ. The V gene lost 7 bases and the J gene lost 2 bases, with 16 bases spanning the gap. The CDR3 contains 14 residues. Here the CDR3 DNA reads TGCGCCAGCGCCCACACGGCAGGTACCTACGAGCAGTACTTC. Translated: CASAHTAGTYEQYF. The full variable domain, rest sourced from reference TRBV5-1 and TRBJ2-7, is KAGVTQTPRYLIKTRGQQVTLSCSPISGHRSVSWYQQTPGQGLQFLFEYFSETQRNKGNFPGRFSGRQFSNSRSEMNVSTLELGDSALYLCASAHTAGTYEQYFGPGTRLTVT.

V is TRBV20-1 and J is TRBJ1-5, with D uncertain. Between the trimmed V and J ends, which lost 6 bases and 9 bases, there was a span of 21 bases. The germline gives CDR1 DFQATT, CDR2 SNEGSKA (reference sequence). The CDR3 sequence is 14 residues long. CDR3 amino acids: CSATAAPDYAPQHF. The CDR3 nucleotides are TGCAGTGCCACGGCGGCCCCGGATTATGCGCCCCAGCATTTT.

This clonotype was observed a handful of times. CDR3 DNA sequence: TGTGCCAGCAGCTTCCCTAGCGGGATTCACGCAGATACGCAGTATTTT. As protein: CASSFPSGIHADTQYF. The V call is TRBV7-2, the J call TRBJ2-3, with TRBD2 identical over 9 bases. The V gene end was trimmed by 3 bases and the J gene end by 4 bases; junction bases not matched to a gene: 8. Germline V gene sequence: CDR1 SGHTA, CDR2 FQGNSA. The CDR3 is made up of 16 amino acids. Together with reference TRBV7-2 and TRBJ2-3, the CDR3 gives the full variable domain: GAGVSQSPSNKVTEKGKDVELRCDPISGHTALYWYRQSLGQGLEFLIYFQGNSAPDKSGLPSDRFSAERTGGSVSTLTIQRTQQEDSAVYLCASSFPSGIHADTQYFGPGTRLTVL.

The V call is TRBV12-3 or TRBV12-4, the J call TRBJ2-1; perhaps TRBD1 as D (6 bases). The CDR3 loop spans 15 amino acids. Deletions cut 3 bases from V and 5 bases from J, with 14 bases between. As DNA, the CDR3 is TGTGCCAGCAGTTTCAGGGGTCTAGTCAACAATGAGCAGTTCTTC. This translates into CASSFRGLVNNEQFF.

Ten or more counts support this clonotype. This rearrangement joins TRBV7-2 to TRBJ2-2; D is perhaps TRBD2 (5 bases). Trimming took off 1 base at V and 13 bases at J, with 13 bases between the two ends. The CDR3 loop spans 13 amino acids. Germline V gene sequence: CDR1 SGHTA, CDR2 FQGNSA. The CDR3 here is CASSLGVEGGLFF. DNA of the CDR3: TGTGCCAGCAGCTTAGGGGTCGAGGGCGGGCTGTTTTTT.

This clonotype was counted ten times or more. The chain uses TRBV6-5 and TRBJ2-7, with D possibly matching TRBD2 (5 bases). The CDR3 has 14 amino acids. Per the germline V gene, CDR1 is MNHEY and CDR2 is SVGAGI. V shed 5 bases and J shed 5 bases, with 16 bases lying between them. CDR3 sequence reads: CASSPRRPFDEQYF. The CDR3, as DNA: TGTGCCAGCAGTCCCCGGAGGCCTTTCGACGAGCAGTACTTC.

Note on this clonotype: This may come from a read error, since a much larger clone is one base off. The chain couples TRBV20-1 to TRBJ1-6; 8 bases match TRBD1. Germline V gene sequence: CDR1 DFQATT, CDR2 SNEGSKA (reference sequence). The CDR3 length is 14 residues. With 4 bases clipped from V and 9 bases from J, the junction kept 8 bases outside the gene matches. The CDR3 region is CSATRQGRGSPLHF. CDR3 DNA sequence: TGCAGTGCTACCCGACAGGGGCGGGGTTCACCCCTCCACTTT.

This clonotype was seen ten or more times. The chain recombines TRBV5-1 with TRBJ1-5; 8 positions agree with TRBD1. The J segment lost 5 bases and the V segment lost 4 bases, leaving 5 bases of the junction unmatched. This CDR3 is 14 amino acids long. The germline V gene encodes CDR1 SGHRS and CDR2 YFSETQ. The CDR3 loop reads CASSDGQGDQPQHF. CDR3 coding DNA: TGCGCCAGCAGCGACGGACAGGGAGATCAGCCCCAGCATTTT.

V usage is TRBV4-3 and J usage is TRBJ1-4; D remains ambiguous. Germline assignment: CDR1 LGHNA and CDR2 YSLEER. With 0 bases removed from V and 8 bases from J, the gap between germline ends came to 7 bases. CDR3 length: 13 amino acids. CDR3 sequence: CASSQDSQEKLFF. The CDR3 DNA is TGCGCCAGCAGCCAAGATTCGCAGGAAAAACTGTTTTTT.

This clonotype occurred many times. Mismatch with germline at one junction end may stem from a read error. This rearrangement joins TRBV4-1 to TRBJ1-2; the D is unclear. Per germline, CDR1 MGHRA and CDR2 YSYEKL. This CDR3 spans 11 amino acids. In nucleotides, the CDR3 is TGCGCCAGCAGCCAAGATACCCAGCTTTGGTTC. Translation gives CASSQDTQLWF.

This clonotype was recorded a few times. The CDR3: CASSRAGTTYEQYF. For the CDR3, the DNA is TGTGCCAGCAGCCGAGCCGGGACTACCTACGAGCAGTACTTC. V usage is TRBV3-1 and J usage is TRBJ2-7; 7 nucleotides align to TRBD2. V lost 4 bases, J lost 2 bases, and 5 bases stayed unmatched. There are 14 residues in the CDR3. Per the germline V gene, CDR1 is LGHDT and CDR2 is YNNKEL (reference sequence).

J is TRBJ2-1 and V is TRBV5-6; TRBD1 might be the D (6 bases). Germline-derived CDR1 and CDR2 are SGHDT and YYEEEE. The ends were cut back, 4 bases at V and 4 bases at J, with 9 bases in the middle. This CDR3 is built from 13 residues. The CDR3 region is CASSPTGYNEQFF. For the CDR3, the DNA is TGTGCCAGCAGCCCTACAGGGTACAATGAGCAGTTCTTC. The full variable domain, in which reference TRBV5-6 and TRBJ2-1 provide the parts outside the CDR3, is DAGVTQSPTHLIKTRGQQVTLRCSPKSGHDTVSWYQQALGQGPQFIFQYYEEEERQRGNFPDRFSGHQFPNYSSELNVNALLLGDSALYLCASSPTGYNEQFFGPGTRLTVL.

V and J are TRBV20-1 and TRBJ2-5; the D gene could be TRBD1 or TRBD2 (5 bases each). The germline V gene encodes CDR1 DFQATT and CDR2 SNEGSKA (reference sequence). CDR3 length: 13 residues. V was shortened by 1 base and J by 5 bases, with 11 bases between the two germline ends. The CDR3 is CSARGGKTETQYF. Written as DNA, the CDR3 is TGCAGTGCTAGAGGGGGGAAAACGGAGACCCAGTACTTC.